A single TCR beta chain is shown here with its context. Its cognate antigen has yet to be identified. Qualities for individual bases were not recorded, and no much larger clone is one base off. TCR CDR3 regions were amplified from genomic DNA by multiplex PCR using the deep immunoSEQ assay. For each cell subset, the extracted genomic DNA was distributed evenly across all wells of several immunoSEQ 96-well plates, and each plate served as one replicate. For sorted subsets, around 200 ng genomic DNA, equal to some 28,000 T cell genomes, was loaded into each replicate PCR. Purified libraries were measured with a Qubit 3.0 fluorometer, size-checked on a Bioanalyzer 2100, and measured again with the KAPA Library Quantification kit. Every immunoSEQ 96-well plate was sequenced on a separate single-read 150-cycle Illumina NextSeq 550 flow cell. The original pipeline was this. The immunoSEQ output contained only junctional sequences without quality scores, so filtering could not match that applied to full-length reads. Sequences were annotated with PyIR, a Python wrapper for IgBLAST v1.9, and V/J genes and CDR3 were assigned using IMGT germline references. Reads were filtered out if the reads had weak V/J assignments (E-value above 1e-6), no CDR3, stop codons, out-of-frame junctions, or ambiguous translated residues. A V3J clonotype was defined by an identical inferred V gene, J gene, and CDR3 amino acid sequence. To compute the percentage overlap between repertoires, the number of shared unique clonotypes was divided by the size of the smaller repertoire. Repertoire richness was assessed with RTK rarefaction, the Chao1 estimator, and Recon v2.1 estimates of unobserved clonotypes. For all TCRbeta clonotypes obtained by the gDNA method from a handful of donors, generation probabilities were computed with OLGA. Not all clones reach the TCRdb copy of this immuneACCESS table, which keeps in-frame sequences only. Checked studies attribute under half of the gap to unresolved V genes and leave the rest unexplained. Clone size and V and J calls were adopted from that table, with D and trimming inferred from the DNA. The sample table lists a few million clones, approximately 93% of them with a count of one. Around 0.4% of the sample is taken by the ten largest.

The data belong to a study of shared clonotypes between healthy human individuals (TCRdb year 2020). With regard to the full study: The cohort included three men and two women between 18 and 49 years of age. For each donor, three plates each were used for CD4 naive and CD4 memory, two plates were used for CD8 naive, and one plate was used for CD8 memory. To estimate repertoire size and how much clonotype sharing occurs between individuals, the study deeply sequenced the blood TCR repertoires of about five healthy adults. To increase sequencing depth and limit assay-specific biases, different laboratories used diverse techniques to prepare libraries and sequence TCR repertoires. Each donor's leukapheresis produced roughly between roughly 0.85 and 9.5 billion PBMCs. Overall results and qualifications from the work: Compared with non-shared clonotypes, clonotypes shared by all four sorted-subset donors had higher generation probabilities. Across a few donors, roughly 5.1% of naive CD4, roughly 3.3% of naive CD8, roughly 2.2% of memory CD4, and under 0.45% of memory CD8 clonotypes were shared. Naive subsets generally had larger estimated clonotype richness than memory subsets did. Pairwise subsampling led to the expectation that sequencing depth would affect the degree of clonotype sharing among donors. Sampling was restricted to blood, and TCR repertoires in tissue are likely to differ from TCR repertoires in blood. Because the study included a small number of donors, the genetic and exposure-history diversity represented was limited. Even with the large sequencing depth, rarefaction of the sorted-subset datasets indicated that sequencing was incomplete.

The donors were healthy, HIV-negative adults who had no recently reported acute infections or vaccinations. All donors were Caucasian adults living in Nashville, Tennessee, USA. Magnetic negative selection was used to enrich CD4+ T cells, after which naive cells were positively selected on CD45RA and the negative fraction became the memory subset. Blood was obtained by leukapheresis, after which PBMCs were separated by Ficoll-Histopaque density gradient centrifugation and cryopreserved in liquid nitrogen vapor phase. Analytical flow cytometry was used to check the purity and quantity of each magnetically sorted T cell population. Genomic DNA was isolated from every sorted fraction and measured by UV absorbance on a Nanodrop 2000c. Looking up the germline V gene yields CDR1 MDHEN and CDR2 SYDVKM. The junction shows trimming of 5 bases on V and 5 bases on J, and the gene matches do not reach 11 bases of it. Including cysteine and phenylalanine, the CDR3 has 15 amino acids. The retained sequence is limited to the CDR3, 45 bases, with the frame set at the first base.

The TCR originated in a man between 18 and 35 years old in good health. Some clones in this sample may be carry-over from other donors' samples. The rearrangement combines TRBV28 with TRBJ2-5; 7 nucleotides in the junction match TRBD2. The sequenced sample consisted of naive CD4+ T cells from PBMCs. Interpreted using the paper, the cell subset or site label stands for: CD45RA+ positively selected. The CDR3 here reads CASSRLGGTRETQYF. The DNA sequence is as follows: TGTGCCAGCAGTCGCTTGGGAGGGACGAGGGAGACCCAGTACTTC.